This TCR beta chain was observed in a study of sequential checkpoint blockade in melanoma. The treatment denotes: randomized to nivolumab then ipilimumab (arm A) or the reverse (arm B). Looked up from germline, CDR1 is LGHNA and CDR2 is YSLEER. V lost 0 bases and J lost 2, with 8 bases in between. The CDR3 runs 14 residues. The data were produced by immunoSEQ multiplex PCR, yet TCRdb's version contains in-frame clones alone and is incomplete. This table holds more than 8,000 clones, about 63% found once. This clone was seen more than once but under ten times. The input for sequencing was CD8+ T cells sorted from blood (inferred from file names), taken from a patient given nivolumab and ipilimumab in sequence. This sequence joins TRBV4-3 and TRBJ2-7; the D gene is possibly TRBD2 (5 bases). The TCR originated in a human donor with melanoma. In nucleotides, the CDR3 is TGCGCCAGCAGCCAAGATAGGAGGACCTACGAGCAGTACTTC. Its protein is CASSQDRRTYEQYF.